This T cell receptor beta chain was observed in a study of cytomegalovirus exposure and HLA in healthy donors. Study results and limitations: In an earlier analysis, most TCR beta V segments were productive about 87% or about 30% of the time. As a later analysis showed, a missense DCLRE1C variant was linked to trimming of TCR beta V- and J-genes. An analysis that came later showed most CMV-associated TCR beta chains appearing HLA-restricted. It was reported that TCR beta sequences correctly inferred the HLA-A and HLA-B alleles for most subjects.

A remark on this clone: Its target is not known.

CDR3 length: 14 residues. Germline V gene lookup returns CDR1 MGHRA and CDR2 YSYEKL. V lost 4 bases to trimming and J lost 9 bases, with 15 bases between them. PCR was performed using 60 Vbeta and 13 Jbeta primers. TCRdb's table, derived via immunoSEQ multiplex PCR, lists solely in-frame clones and lacks some. The sample consists of more than 80,000 clones, around 71% of them appearing once. The specimen was PBMCs. The clonotype comes from a boy younger than 18 in good health and CMV-seronegative. The chain has TRBV4-1 and TRBJ2-2; D gene unclear. Written as DNA, the CDR3 is TGCGCCAGCAGCCCTCTGGCGCGGCCCTGGGAGCTGTTTTTT. Its protein is CASSPLARPWELFF.